This T cell receptor beta chain is drawn from a study of identical twins. The donor group consisted entirely of healthy Caucasians. Trimming cost V 0 bases and J 2 bases, with 10 bases left between them. The CDR3 spans 16 residues. Germline assignment: CDR1 MNHEY and CDR2 SVGAGI. Regarding this clonotype: Antigen specificity is unknown.

Study-level points and caveats: A partial confounding effect on zero-insertion analyses could come from invariant MAIT and iNKT cells. Whereas memory repertoires showed no such difference, abundant cord blood beta clonotypes carried fewer insertions.

After template switching added a universal primer site, the resulting cDNA carried unique molecular identifiers. MiXCR, applied by TCRdb to the 5' RACE reads, yields one record per CDR3 protein. Of 640,000 or so distinct CDR3 sequences in the sample, roughly 6% are singletons; the top ten hold approximately 2%. The sequenced sample was naive T cells sorted from blood. The gene calls are TRBV6-5 and TRBJ1-4; D is ambiguous. The clonotype comes from a man between 18 and 29 years old in good health. The CDR3 DNA follows: TGTGCCAGCAGTTACTCGCAGGCGACGACTAATGAAAAACTGTTTTTT. Protein sequence: CASSYSQATTNEKLFF.